What follows describes a single T cell receptor (beta chain). This specimen comes from a study of T-cell reconstitution after alpha-beta-depleted transplantation in children. Preparation of the TCRbeta library used unique molecular identifiers. TCRdb reprocessed the PCR reads with MiXCR, giving one entry per CDR3 protein. The profile shows a few hundred thousand distinct CDR3 sequences, around an eighth of them singletons. From germline, CDR1 is MNHEY and CDR2 SVGAGI. V was clipped by 2 bases and J by 4 bases, with 9 bases between them. The CDR3 runs to 14 residues. The sequencing used PBMCs from the stem cell graft donor, collected from the stem cell graft. This receptor was obtained from a human donor who donated a stem cell graft to a child with combined immunodeficiency. The J gene is TRBJ1-3, the V gene TRBV6-5; no firm D call. The CDR3 DNA reads TGTGCCAGCAGTTACCGTCCGTCGGGAAACACCATATATTTT. It encodes CASSYRPSGNTIYF.